This T cell receptor beta chain appears in the sequencing data of a study of cytomegalovirus exposure and HLA in healthy donors. Study-level findings and limits: Across donors, sequencing depth was assumed by presence/absence analyses to be roughly uniform.

As to this clone: Its antigen is not identified.

Trimming took off 2 bases at V and 3 bases at J, with 9 bases between the two ends. Germline lookup yields CDR1 SGHRS and CDR2 YFSETQ. The CDR3 length is 14 residues. The study ran its PCR with 60 Vbeta and 13 Jbeta primers. Sequenced by immunoSEQ multiplex PCR; TCRdb stores in-frame clones only, minus some. Among 150,000 to 200,000 clones listed, around three quarters were seen once. The genes are TRBV5-1 and TRBJ2-1, with D possibly matching TRBD1 (5 bases). The sequencing sample was made of PBMCs. This receptor was obtained from a woman aged 25-40 years in good health and CMV-seropositive. In DNA, the CDR3 is TGCGCCAGCAGCTTACAGGTAGGCTACAATGAGCAGTTCTTC. It yields the protein CASSLQVGYNEQFF.